Presented here are 20 T cell receptor beta chains from one specimen sequenced in a study of CD8 T cells in ankylosing spondylitis. TCRdb passed the 5' RACE reads through MiXCR, listing each CDR3 protein once. The sample lists some 87,000 distinct CDR3 sequences, around 26% seen once, with over 50% in the top ten. Sequencing was done on a sample of blood, either unsorted or a sorted T cell fraction (not recorded which). The receptors originated from a male donor with ankylosing spondylitis or in good health (not recorded which).

In this sample, this clonotype turned up a few times. This chain connects TRBV27 to TRBJ2-1, with TRBD1 matching over 8 bases. V shed 10 bases, J shed 5 bases, and the junction held 4 bases outside the gene matches. Looked up from germline, CDR1 is MNHEY and CDR2 is SMNVEV (reference sequence). The CDR3 has 12 amino acids. The CDR3 is CATRTGHNEQFF. CDR3 coding DNA: TGTGCCACAAGGACAGGGCACAATGAGCAGTTCTTC.

This clonotype was seen only a few times. The rearrangement joins TRBV5-1 to TRBJ2-3; weak D call: TRBD1 (6 bases). The CDR3 loop spans 15 amino acids. Germline V gives CDR1 SGHRS, CDR2 YFSETQ. V was trimmed by 6 bases and J by 7 bases, leaving 21 bases between them. In DNA form, the CDR3 reads TGCGCCAGCAACCTGGGGCAGGGGTTAGTAAATACGCAGTATTTT. It specifies CASNLGQGLVNTQYF.

In its sample, this clonotype was seen a few times. V usage is TRBV7-3 and J usage is TRBJ2-3, with 9 positions matching TRBD2. CDR3 size: 15 residues. Germline assignment: CDR1 SGHTA and CDR2 FQGTGA. With V trimmed by 4 bases and J by 4 bases, 6 bases remained unmatched. For the CDR3, the DNA is TGTGCCAGCAGCTCCTCAGCGGGGGGCGCAGATACGCAGTATTTT. Translated, it gives CASSSSAGGADTQYF.

This clonotype was observed a few times. The chain employs TRBV5-1 and TRBJ2-3; no reliable D call. Germline V gives CDR1 SGHRS, CDR2 YFSETQ. This CDR3 region has 13 residues. The V and J ends lost 0 bases and 3 bases respectively, with 5 bases between them. CDR3 sequence: CASSLVLTDTQYF. Written as DNA, the CDR3 is TGCGCCAGCAGCTTGGTGTTGACAGATACGCAGTATTTT. The complete variable domain, with remaining parts taken from reference TRBV5-1 and TRBJ2-3, reads KAGVTQTPRYLIKTRGQQVTLSCSPISGHRSVSWYQQTPGQGLQFLFEYFSETQRNKGNFPGRFSGRQFSNSRSEMNVSTLELGDSALYLCASSLVLTDTQYFGPGTRLTVL.

This chain joins TRBV9 and TRBJ1-5; 8 positions agree with TRBD1. With 3 bases clipped from V and 4 bases from J, the junction kept 18 bases outside the gene matches. Germline V CDR1 and CDR2: SGDLS, YYNGEE. CDR3 length: 19 amino acids. The CDR3 bases are TGTGCCAGCAGCGCCGGTCAAGAAGGGAGGACAGGGAAAAATCAGCCCCAGCATTTT. Translating gives CASSAGQEGRTGKNQPQHF.

This clonotype was recorded a few times. The V gene is TRBV7-9, the J gene TRBJ2-1; D gene unclear. Trimming removed 0 bases from V and 8 bases from J, with 8 bases in between. The germline V gene encodes CDR1 SEHNR and CDR2 FQNEAQ (reference sequence). This CDR3 is 13 amino acids long. CDR3 sequence: CASSLASFDEQFF. The CDR3 DNA reads as TGTGCCAGCAGCTTAGCTAGTTTCGATGAGCAGTTCTTC.

The rearrangement joins TRBV5-1 to TRBJ1-1; TRBD1 might be the D (5 bases). This CDR3 spans 15 amino acids. Germline loops: CDR1 SGHRS, CDR2 YFSETQ. V was shortened by 0 bases and J by 0 bases, with 9 bases between the two germline ends. CDR3 nucleotides: TGCGCCAGCAGCTTGGAGGGACCGCTGAACACTGAAGCTTTCTTT. Protein product: CASSLEGPLNTEAFF.

This clonotype has ten or more counts. The V and J genes are TRBV7-3 and TRBJ2-3; no definite D call. The length of the CDR3 is 17 residues. CDR1 and CDR2 (germline): SGHTA, FQGTGA. V gave up 0 bases and J gave up 2 bases, with 15 bases separating them. This CDR3 reads CASSLTGRKTNTDTQYF. DNA of the CDR3: TGTGCCAGCAGCTTAACGGGCCGAAAGACGAACACAGATACGCAGTATTTT.

Concerning this clonotype: The missing conserved phenylalanine or tryptophan at the end of this CDR3 makes a read error likely. The rearrangement joins TRBV5-1 to TRBJ1-1; 7 bases line up with TRBD1. The CDR3 is made up of 13 amino acids. Germline CDR1 SGHRS, CDR2 YFSETQ. Trimming took 7 bases from V and 5 from J; bases not matched to a gene: 8. The CDR3 loop reads CASGQQGRTEAFL. The CDR3 region has the DNA TGCGCCAGCGGCCAACAGGGGCGGACTGAAGCTTTCCTT.

This clonotype showed up many times. V and J are TRBV29-1 and TRBJ1-4; TRBD1 matches at 7 bases. J gave up 5 bases and V 4 bases, and 7 bases lay outside the gene matches. This CDR3 is built from 14 residues. CDR1 and CDR2 (germline): SQVTM, ANQGSEA. CDR3 in amino acids: CSVGGYRGNEKLFF. DNA of the CDR3: TGCAGCGTTGGCGGTTACAGGGGAAATGAAAAACTGTTTTTT.

This clonotype appeared many times. DNA of the CDR3: TGTGCCAGCAGCCAAGAGGCGGGACAGGGGGCTCGCGGCTACACCTTC. It codes for CASSQEAGQGARGYTF. This rearrangement joins TRBV4-2 to TRBJ1-2; 12 bases align to TRBD1. In germline, CDR1 is LGHNA, CDR2 YNFKEQ. Germline trimming cut 0 bases from V and 8 bases from J; bases unmatched to any gene: 7. The CDR3 contains 16 residues.

The chain has TRBV20-1 and TRBJ1-2; D gene ambiguous. This CDR3 has 13 amino acids. V was shortened by 4 bases and J by 1 base, with 10 bases between the two germline ends. Germline CDR1 reads DFQATT; CDR2 reads SNEGSKA (reference sequence). CDR3: CSAISANNYGYTF. Here the CDR3 DNA reads TGCAGTGCTATCTCGGCAAATAACTATGGCTACACCTTC.

A few counts support this clonotype. The chain couples TRBV7-2 to TRBJ2-2; D is undetermined. The CDR3 has 13 amino acids. Between the trimmed V and J ends, which lost 3 bases and 5 bases, there was a span of 7 bases. CDR1 is SGHTA and CDR2 is FQGNSA in the germline V gene. The CDR3 protein is CASSLFGTGELFF. In DNA form, the CDR3 reads TGTGCCAGCAGCTTGTTCGGGACCGGGGAGCTGTTTTTT.

This clonotype was found many times. The chain joins TRBV12-3 or TRBV12-4 to TRBJ2-3, with 11 bases fitting TRBD2. The CDR3 is made up of 15 amino acids. Trimming at V came to 4 bases and at J to 5 bases, leaving 5 bases not matched to a gene. The CDR3 DNA follows: TGTGCCAGCAGTTCGACTAGCGGGGTACGAGATACGCAGTATTTT. It is translated as CASSSTSGVRDTQYF.

The chain has TRBV5-1 and TRBJ2-7, with D unresolved. The germline V gene encodes CDR1 SGHRS and CDR2 YFSETQ. There are 12 residues in the CDR3. V dropped 2 bases and J dropped 5 bases, with 8 bases sitting between them. In nucleotides, the CDR3 is TGCGCCAGCAGCTTTGAACGTCACGAGCAGTACGTC. Its translation: CASSFERHEQYV.

The J gene is TRBJ2-1, the V gene TRBV5-1; D perhaps matches TRBD1 (6 bases). There are 15 residues in the CDR3. CDR1 SGHRS and CDR2 YFSETQ come from the germline V gene. V gave up 0 bases and J gave up 7 bases, with 14 bases separating them. CDR3 sequence: CASSLAEDRLNEQFF. In DNA, the CDR3 is TGCGCCAGCAGCTTGGCCGAAGACAGGTTGAATGAGCAGTTCTTC.

The V gene is TRBV6-1, the J gene TRBJ2-7; D unclear. The CDR3 totals 15 residues. V lost 6 bases to trimming and J lost 2 bases, with 17 bases between them. Germline V gene sequence: CDR1 MNHNS, CDR2 SASEGT. The CDR3 sequence: CASRETEFLTYEQYF. CDR3 DNA: TGTGCCAGCAGGGAGACTGAGTTCCTAACCTACGAGCAGTACTTC.

This clonotype has a handful of counts. This sequence joins TRBV7-4 and TRBJ2-7, with D tentatively TRBD1 (6 bases). The CDR3 consists of 16 residues. Per the germline V gene, CDR1 is SGHVT and CDR2 is SQSDAQ. The V and J ends lost 4 bases and 3 bases respectively, with 19 bases between them. CDR3 nucleotides: TGTGCCAGCAGCTCGAGGACAGCCCCAACGATCTACGAGCAGTACGTC. It encodes CASSSRTAPTIYEQYV.

The rearrangement links TRBV9 to TRBJ2-6, with D unresolved. V dropped 2 bases and J dropped 0 bases, with 6 bases sitting between them. The CDR3 sequence is 15 residues long. From germline, CDR1 is SGDLS and CDR2 YYNGEE. CDR3 protein: CASSVPFSGANVLTF. CDR3 DNA sequence: TGTGCCAGCAGCGTGCCCTTCTCTGGGGCCAACGTCCTGACTTTC. The full variable domain, completed using reference TRBV9 and TRBJ2-6, is DSGVTQTPKHLITATGQRVTLRCSPRSGDLSVYWYQQSLDQGLQFLIQYYNGEERAKGNILERFSAQQFPDLHSELNLSSLELGDSALYFCASSVPFSGANVLTFGAGSRLTVL.

This clonotype was recorded many times. The CDR3 DNA sequence: TGCAGTGCTAGGGACCCGGGAGAGGATGAGCAGTTCTTC. This translates into CSARDPGEDEQFF. The V call is TRBV20-1, the J call TRBJ2-1; maybe TRBD2 (6 bases). The CDR3 is made up of 13 amino acids. Germline V gene lookup returns CDR1 DFQATT and CDR2 SNEGSKA (reference sequence). V lost 3 bases to trimming and J lost 8 bases, with 14 bases between them.